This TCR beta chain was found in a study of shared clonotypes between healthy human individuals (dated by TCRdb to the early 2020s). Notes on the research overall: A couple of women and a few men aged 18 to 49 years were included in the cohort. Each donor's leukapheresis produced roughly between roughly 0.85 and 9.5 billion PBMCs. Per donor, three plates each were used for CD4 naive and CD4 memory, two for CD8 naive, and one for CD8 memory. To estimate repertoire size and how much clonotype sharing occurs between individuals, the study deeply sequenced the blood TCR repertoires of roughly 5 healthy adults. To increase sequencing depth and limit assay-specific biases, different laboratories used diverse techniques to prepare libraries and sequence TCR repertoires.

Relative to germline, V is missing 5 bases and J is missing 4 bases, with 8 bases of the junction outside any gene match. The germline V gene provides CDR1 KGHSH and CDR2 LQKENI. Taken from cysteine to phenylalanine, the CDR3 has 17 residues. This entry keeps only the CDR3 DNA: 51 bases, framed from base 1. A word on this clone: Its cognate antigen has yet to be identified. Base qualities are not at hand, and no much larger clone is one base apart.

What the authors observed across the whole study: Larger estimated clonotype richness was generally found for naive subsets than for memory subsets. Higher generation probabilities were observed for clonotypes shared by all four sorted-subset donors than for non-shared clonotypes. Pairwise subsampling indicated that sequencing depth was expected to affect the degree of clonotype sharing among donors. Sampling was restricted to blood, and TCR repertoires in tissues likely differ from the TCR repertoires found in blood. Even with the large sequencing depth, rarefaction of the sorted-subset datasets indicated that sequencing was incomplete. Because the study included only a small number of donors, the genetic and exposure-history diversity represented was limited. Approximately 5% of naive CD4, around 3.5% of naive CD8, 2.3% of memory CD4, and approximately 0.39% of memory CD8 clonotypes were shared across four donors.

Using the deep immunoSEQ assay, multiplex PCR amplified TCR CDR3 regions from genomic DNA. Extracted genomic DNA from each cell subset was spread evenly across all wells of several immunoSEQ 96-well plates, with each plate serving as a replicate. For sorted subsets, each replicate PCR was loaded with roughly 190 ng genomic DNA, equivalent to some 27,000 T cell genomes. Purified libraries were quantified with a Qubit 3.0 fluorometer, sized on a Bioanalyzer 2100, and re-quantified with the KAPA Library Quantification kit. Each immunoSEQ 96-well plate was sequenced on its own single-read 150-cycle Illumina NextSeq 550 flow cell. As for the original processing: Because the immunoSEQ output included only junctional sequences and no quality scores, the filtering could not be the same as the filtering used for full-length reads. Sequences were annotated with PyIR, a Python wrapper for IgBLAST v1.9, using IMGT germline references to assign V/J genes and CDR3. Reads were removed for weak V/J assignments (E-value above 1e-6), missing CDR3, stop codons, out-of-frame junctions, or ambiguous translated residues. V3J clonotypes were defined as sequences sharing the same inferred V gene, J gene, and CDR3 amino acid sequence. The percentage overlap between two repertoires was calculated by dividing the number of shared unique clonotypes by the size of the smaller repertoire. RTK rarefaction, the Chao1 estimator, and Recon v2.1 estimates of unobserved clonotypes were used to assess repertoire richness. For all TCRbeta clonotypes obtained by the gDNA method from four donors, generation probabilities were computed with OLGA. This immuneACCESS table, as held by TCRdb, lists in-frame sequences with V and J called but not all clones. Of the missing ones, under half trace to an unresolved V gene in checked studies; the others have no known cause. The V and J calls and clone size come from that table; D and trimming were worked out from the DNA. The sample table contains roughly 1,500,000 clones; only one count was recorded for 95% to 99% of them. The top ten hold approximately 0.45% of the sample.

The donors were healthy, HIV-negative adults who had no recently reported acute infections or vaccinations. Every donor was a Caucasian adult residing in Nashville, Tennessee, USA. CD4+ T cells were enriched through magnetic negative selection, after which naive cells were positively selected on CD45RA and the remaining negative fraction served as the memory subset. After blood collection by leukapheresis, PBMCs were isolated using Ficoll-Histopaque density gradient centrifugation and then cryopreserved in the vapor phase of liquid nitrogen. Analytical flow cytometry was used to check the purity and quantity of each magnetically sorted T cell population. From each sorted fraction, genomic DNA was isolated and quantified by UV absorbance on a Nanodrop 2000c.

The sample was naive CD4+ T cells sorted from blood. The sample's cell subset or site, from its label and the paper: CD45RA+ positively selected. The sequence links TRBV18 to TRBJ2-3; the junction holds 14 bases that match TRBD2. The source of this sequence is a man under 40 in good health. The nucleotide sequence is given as TGTGCCAGCTCATCGGGGACTAGCGGGAGTGGGTCAGATACGCAGTATTTT. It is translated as CASSSGTSGSGSDTQYF.